This is a list of T cell receptor beta chains from one sample in a study of T-cell reconstitution after alpha-beta-depleted transplantation in children. TCRdb used MiXCR to reprocess the PCR reads, holding one entry per CDR3 protein. This repertoire shows roughly 400,000 distinct CDR3 sequences, about a fifth found once; its top ten account for about 3.8%. This specimen consisted of PBMCs from the stem cell graft donor, obtained from the stem cell graft. The origin of the receptors is a human donor who donated a stem cell graft to a child with acute myeloid leukemia. Each CDR3 is given with its conserved first and last residue. D genes are given only for firm matches. Only part of the rows carry a size: once, few, many, or a class if the clone is expanded.

v_call: TRBV7-9; clone_size: NA; d_call: TRBD1; j_call: TRBJ2-3; cdr3_aa: CASSSGQGASTDTQYF; cdr3_nt: TGTGCCAGCAGCTCCGGACAGGGGGCTAGCACAGATACGCAGTATTTT
v_call: TRBV29-1; clone_size: many; d_call: NA; j_call: TRBJ2-5; cdr3_aa: CSAQTAGRETQYF; cdr3_nt: TGCAGCGCCCAAACGGCAGGGCGGGAGACCCAGTACTTC
v_call: TRBV7-9; clone_size: NA; d_call: TRBD2; j_call: TRBJ2-1; cdr3_aa: CASSLGTSGRDEQFF; cdr3_nt: TGTGCCAGCAGCTTGGGGACTAGCGGGCGGGATGAGCAGTTCTTC
v_call: TRBV10-2; clone_size: many; d_call: NA; j_call: TRBJ2-2; cdr3_aa: CASRRNTGELFF; cdr3_nt: TGCGCCAGCAGACGGAACACCGGGGAGCTGTTTTTT
v_call: TRBV28; clone_size: NA; d_call: TRBD1; j_call: TRBJ2-4; cdr3_aa: CASSQGQENIQYF; cdr3_nt: TGTGCCAGCAGCCAAGGACAGGAAAACATTCAGTACTTC
v_call: TRBV5-1; clone_size: NA; d_call: TRBD2; j_call: TRBJ2-1; cdr3_aa: CASSLAGGAREVYNEQFF; cdr3_nt: TGCGCCAGCAGCTTGGCCGGGGGGGCTAGGGAGGTCTACAATGAGCAGTTCTTC
v_call: TRBV4-1; clone_size: NA; d_call: TRBD2; j_call: TRBJ2-1; cdr3_aa: CASSQGLAGVNEQFF; cdr3_nt: TGCGCCAGCAGCCAAGGCCTAGCGGGAGTCAATGAGCAGTTCTTC
v_call: TRBV20-1; clone_size: NA; d_call: NA; j_call: TRBJ1-1; cdr3_aa: CSATRMGVTTEAFF; cdr3_nt: TGCAGTGCTACGCGGATGGGTGTCACCACTGAAGCTTTCTTT
v_call: TRBV27; clone_size: few; d_call: NA; j_call: TRBJ2-2; cdr3_aa: CASGTLGGWTGELFF; cdr3_nt: TGTGCCAGCGGAACCTTGGGGGGCTGGACCGGGGAGCTGTTTTTT
v_call: TRBV20-1; clone_size: NA; d_call: TRBD2; j_call: TRBJ2-1; cdr3_aa: CSANGAGGNTHEQFF; cdr3_nt: TGCAGTGCTAACGGAGCGGGAGGGAATACACATGAGCAGTTCTTC
v_call: TRBV28; clone_size: NA; d_call: TRBD2; j_call: TRBJ2-1; cdr3_aa: CASSLLRAGGSYNEQFF; cdr3_nt: TGTGCCAGCAGTTTATTACGAGCGGGAGGGTCCTACAATGAGCAGTTCTTC
v_call: TRBV12-3/TRBV12-4; clone_size: many; d_call: TRBD2; j_call: TRBJ2-7; cdr3_aa: CASSLRLAGLYEQYF; cdr3_nt: TGTGCCAGCAGTCTGCGACTAGCGGGATTGTACGAGCAGTACTTC
v_call: TRBV4-2; clone_size: NA; d_call: TRBD1; j_call: TRBJ2-7; cdr3_aa: CASSQGDRGRFYEQYF; cdr3_nt: TGTGCCAGCAGCCAGGGGGACAGGGGCCGATTCTACGAGCAGTACTTC
v_call: TRBV11-2; clone_size: many; d_call: NA; j_call: TRBJ1-1; cdr3_aa: CASSLRPARSEAFF; cdr3_nt: TGTGCCAGCAGCTTACGGCCCGCTAGGTCTGAAGCTTTCTTT
v_call: TRBV28; clone_size: many; d_call: NA; j_call: TRBJ2-3; cdr3_aa: CASSLKSSTDTQYF; cdr3_nt: TGTGCCAGCAGTTTAAAGAGTAGCACAGATACGCAGTATTTT
v_call: TRBV12-3/TRBV12-4; clone_size: NA; d_call: TRBD1; j_call: TRBJ2-7; cdr3_aa: CASRAWGQAYEQYF; cdr3_nt: TGTGCCAGCAGGGCATGGGGACAGGCCTACGAGCAGTACTTC
v_call: TRBV20-1; clone_size: NA; d_call: NA; j_call: TRBJ2-3; cdr3_aa: CSASERGIYTDTQYF; cdr3_nt: TGCAGTGCTTCGGAGAGGGGGATATACACAGATACGCAGTATTTT
v_call: TRBV2; clone_size: NA; d_call: TRBD1; j_call: TRBJ1-4; cdr3_aa: CASSEGGTGEKLFF; cdr3_nt: TGTGCCAGCAGTGAAGGGGGGACAGGGGAAAAACTGTTTTTT
v_call: TRBV7-2; clone_size: NA; d_call: TRBD2; j_call: TRBJ2-3; cdr3_aa: CASSLEAGEPYF; cdr3_nt: TGTGCCAGCAGCTTAGAAGCGGGAGAACCGTATTTT
v_call: TRBV27; clone_size: many; d_call: NA; j_call: TRBJ2-7; cdr3_aa: CASSASQGVSYEQYF; cdr3_nt: TGTGCCAGCAGTGCCTCGCAGGGAGTTTCCTACGAGCAGTACTTC
v_call: TRBV5-1; clone_size: NA; d_call: NA; j_call: TRBJ2-5; cdr3_aa: CASSDQDQETQYF; cdr3_nt: TGCGCCAGCAGCGACCAGGATCAAGAGACCCAGTACTTC
v_call: TRBV28; clone_size: few; d_call: NA; j_call: TRBJ1-1; cdr3_aa: CASSLFRGLGNTEAFF; cdr3_nt: TGTGCCAGCAGCCTCTTCAGGGGCCTTGGGAACACTGAAGCTTTCTTT
v_call: TRBV7-2; clone_size: NA; d_call: TRBD2; j_call: TRBJ2-7; cdr3_aa: CASSLPGLASYEQYF; cdr3_nt: TGTGCCAGCAGCTTACCGGGACTAGCGTCTTACGAGCAGTACTTC
v_call: TRBV29-1; clone_size: NA; d_call: NA; j_call: TRBJ2-3; cdr3_aa: CSVEETASTDTQYF; cdr3_nt: TGCAGCGTTGAAGAAACCGCTAGCACAGATACGCAGTATTTT
v_call: TRBV12-3/TRBV12-4; clone_size: many; d_call: TRBD2; j_call: TRBJ2-7; cdr3_aa: CASSLGLAVDEQYF; cdr3_nt: TGTGCCAGCAGTTTGGGGCTAGCGGTCGACGAGCAGTACTTC
v_call: TRBV6-1; clone_size: few; d_call: TRBD2; j_call: TRBJ2-5; cdr3_aa: CASSGVAGVETQYF; cdr3_nt: TGTGCCAGCAGTGGGGTGGCGGGAGTTGAGACCCAGTACTTC
v_call: TRBV20-1; clone_size: NA; d_call: TRBD2; j_call: TRBJ2-3; cdr3_aa: CSARAGGLAGTDTQYF; cdr3_nt: TGCAGTGCTAGAGCAGGCGGACTAGCGGGCACAGATACGCAGTATTTT
v_call: TRBV4-1; clone_size: NA; d_call: TRBD1; j_call: TRBJ2-2; cdr3_aa: CASSQGTGVTGELFF; cdr3_nt: TGCGCCAGCAGCCAAGGGACAGGGGTCACCGGGGAGCTGTTTTTT
v_call: TRBV12-3/TRBV12-4; clone_size: few; d_call: TRBD1; j_call: TRBJ1-6; cdr3_aa: CASSLDRGRTPLHF; cdr3_nt: TGTGCCAGCAGTTTGGACAGGGGTAGGACACCCCTCCACTTT
v_call: TRBV20-1; clone_size: NA; d_call: NA; j_call: TRBJ1-1; cdr3_aa: CSATSTGREAFF; cdr3_nt: TGCAGTGCCACAAGTACTGGACGGGAAGCTTTCTTT
v_call: TRBV25-1; clone_size: NA; d_call: NA; j_call: TRBJ2-7; cdr3_aa: CASSGYLGERVYEQYF; cdr3_nt: TGTGCCAGCAGTGGATACCTGGGGGAGAGGGTATACGAGCAGTACTTC
v_call: TRBV20-1; clone_size: many; d_call: TRBD1; j_call: TRBJ2-7; cdr3_aa: CSLSGTGYSEQYF; cdr3_nt: TGCAGTCTCTCCGGGACAGGGTACAGCGAGCAGTACTTC
v_call: TRBV4-1; clone_size: NA; d_call: TRBD2; j_call: TRBJ2-7; cdr3_aa: CASSVKWAGGRYEQYF; cdr3_nt: TGCGCCAGCAGTGTAAAGTGGGCGGGAGGACGCTACGAGCAGTACTTC
v_call: TRBV6-5; clone_size: few; d_call: TRBD2; j_call: TRBJ2-3; cdr3_aa: CASSSSRLAGLRIDTQYF; cdr3_nt: TGTGCCAGCAGTTCCTCCCGACTAGCGGGACTACGTATAGATACGCAGTATTTT
v_call: TRBV7-6; clone_size: few; d_call: NA; j_call: TRBJ2-7; cdr3_aa: CASSLDPTGYEQYF; cdr3_nt: TGTGCCAGCAGCTTAGATCCCACAGGGTACGAGCAGTACTTC
v_call: TRBV28; clone_size: NA; d_call: TRBD2; j_call: TRBJ2-7; cdr3_aa: CASRRLAGYEQYF; cdr3_nt: TGTGCCAGCAGGCGACTAGCGGGCTACGAGCAGTACTTC
v_call: TRBV7-9; clone_size: few; d_call: NA; j_call: TRBJ1-1; cdr3_aa: CASSFTGNSEAFF; cdr3_nt: TGTGCCAGCAGCTTTACTGGGAATTCTGAAGCTTTCTTT
v_call: TRBV12-3/TRBV12-4; clone_size: many; d_call: NA; j_call: TRBJ2-1; cdr3_aa: CASSSPNDNEQFF; cdr3_nt: TGTGCCAGCAGTTCTCCTAACGACAATGAGCAGTTCTTC
v_call: TRBV28; clone_size: few; d_call: NA; j_call: TRBJ2-7; cdr3_aa: CASSGGHLYEQYF; cdr3_nt: TGTGCCAGCAGTGGGGGACACCTCTACGAGCAGTACTTC
v_call: TRBV12-3/TRBV12-4; clone_size: NA; d_call: NA; j_call: TRBJ1-4; cdr3_aa: CASSLGGVREKLFF; cdr3_nt: TGTGCCAGCAGCCTTGGGGGGGTGCGGGAAAAACTGTTTTTT
v_call: TRBV6-5; clone_size: NA; d_call: NA; j_call: TRBJ2-2; cdr3_aa: CASSYTTTGLGELFF; cdr3_nt: TGTGCCAGCAGTTACACAACCACCGGATTGGGGGAGCTGTTTTTT
v_call: TRBV7-8; clone_size: few; d_call: TRBD2; j_call: TRBJ2-7; cdr3_aa: CASILELADSYEQYF; cdr3_nt: TGTGCCAGCATCCTCGAGCTAGCGGACTCCTACGAGCAGTACTTC
v_call: TRBV5-1; clone_size: NA; d_call: TRBD2; j_call: TRBJ2-1; cdr3_aa: CASSLWGGRVSYNEQFF; cdr3_nt: TGCGCCAGCAGCTTGTGGGGCGGGAGGGTCTCCTACAATGAGCAGTTCTTC
v_call: TRBV28; clone_size: NA; d_call: TRBD1; j_call: TRBJ1-5; cdr3_aa: CASSPRDRGLNQPQHF; cdr3_nt: TGTGCCAGCAGTCCCCGGGACAGGGGGCTCAATCAGCCCCAGCATTTT
v_call: TRBV12-3/TRBV12-4; clone_size: NA; d_call: NA; j_call: TRBJ1-1; cdr3_aa: CASSLTEAAEAFF; cdr3_nt: TGTGCCAGCAGCCTGACTGAAGCGGCTGAAGCTTTCTTT